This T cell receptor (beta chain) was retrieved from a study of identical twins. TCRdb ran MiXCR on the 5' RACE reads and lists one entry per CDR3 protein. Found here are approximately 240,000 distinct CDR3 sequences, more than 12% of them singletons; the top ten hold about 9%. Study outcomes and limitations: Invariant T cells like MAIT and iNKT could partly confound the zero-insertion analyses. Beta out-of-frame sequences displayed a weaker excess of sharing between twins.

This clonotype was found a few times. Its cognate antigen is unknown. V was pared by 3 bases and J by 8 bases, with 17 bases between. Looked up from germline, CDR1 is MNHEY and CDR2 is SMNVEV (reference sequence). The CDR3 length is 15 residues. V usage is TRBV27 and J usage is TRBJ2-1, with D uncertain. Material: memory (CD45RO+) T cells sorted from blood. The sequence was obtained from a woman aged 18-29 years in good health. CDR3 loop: CASSFRTDLWYEQFF. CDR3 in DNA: TGTGCCAGCAGTTTTCGAACGGACCTATGGTATGAGCAGTTCTTC.